This TCR beta chain was sequenced for a study of control samples from healthy donors and cancer patients. This clone was seen just once. The CDR3 runs to 13 residues. V was trimmed by 3 bases and J by 5 bases, leaving 13 bases between them. CDR1 DFQATT and CDR2 SNEGSKA come from the germline V gene (reference sequence). Generated by immunoSEQ multiplex PCR, the TCRdb table keeps only in-frame clones and is missing some. The sample contains 79,000 or so clones, roughly nine tenths of which appear only once. The V gene is TRBV20-1, the J gene TRBJ2-5, with D perhaps matching TRBD1 or TRBD2 (5 bases each). This TCR was recovered from a woman aged 50 to 60 with colorectal cancer. Sequencing was performed on PBMCs. The CDR3: CSASYQGGETQYF. The CDR3 DNA reads TGCAGTGCTAGTTATCAGGGCGGGGAGACCCAGTACTTC.